This record covers a single T cell receptor (beta chain). The antigen it recognizes is unknown. No qualities accompany the bases; no much larger clone lies one base away. The trim is 2 bases for V and 7 bases for J, with a gap of 14 bases between the germline ends. Including cysteine and phenylalanine, the CDR3 has 14 amino acids. Just CDR3 DNA is preserved here, 42 bases in frame from base 1. In the germline V gene, CDR1 corresponds to MGHRA and CDR2 to YSYEKL. TCRbeta CDR3 regions were amplified from genomic DNA using the immunoSEQ Assay, a bias-controlled multiplex PCR. From the authors' description of their analysis: The number of nucleated cells in each sample was estimated from the amplification of reference gene primers within the assay. To quantify the absolute abundance of each unique TCRbeta CDR3 rearrangement, sequence reads were collapsed and filtered. For each sample, productive Simpson clonality was calculated as the square root of Simpson's diversity index across productive rearrangements. In its TCRdb copy, this immuneACCESS table keeps in-frame sequences only and misses some clones. Where compared with another copy, unresolved V genes explain less than half of these, and the others have no known cause. The V and J calls and the clone size are those of that table, but D and trimming were determined from the DNA. This sample comprises 300,000 to 400,000 clones, 85% to 90% of them detected only once. About 3% of the sample rests with the top ten.

Collaborating institutions collected whole blood in K2EDTA tubes following their own protocols. Collaborator samples were shipped for TCRbeta analysis as frozen whole blood, isolated PBMCs, or DNA extracted from either sample type. The data stem from a study of blood T cell repertoires in COVID-19 (dated by TCRdb to about 2020). For the wider study: Collaborator samples came from the United States, Italy and Spain and covered acute and convalescent phases of COVID-19. The prospective study material was composed of cDNA or gDNA derived from T cells, B-cell-depleted T cells, or PBMCs. Sample metadata almost always included a de-identified subject ID, COVID-19 status, age in years and sex. The dataset comprised deeply sampled blood TCRbeta repertoires from subjects exposed to, actively infected with, or recovered from COVID-19. Where available, HLA class I and class II types were taken from metadata supplied by the sample provider and were not determined by assay-based typing. A freely available public database, intended as a resource for researchers studying the immune response to SARS-CoV-2, is where the repertoires were released. The samples were drawn from the first 160 participants of the ongoing ImmuneRACE study and from 1,254 subjects provided by 6 global collaborators.

What the research found in general, with its limitations: The quantity of clinical and demographic metadata differed by source and by participant and was supplied without curation.

The rearrangement joined TRBV4-1 to TRBJ1-2; there is no confident call for the D gene. This sequence was found in a human donor in a cohort sampled during active COVID-19. The specimen sequenced was peripheral blood. The sequenced DNA is TGCGCCAGCAGCCAACCTAGCTTAACGGGTGGCTACACCTTC. It encodes CASSQPSLTGGYTF.